A single T cell receptor (beta chain) is shown here with its context. This clonotype was found many times. No antigen is known for it. No base-level quality is on record; no much larger clone is a single base apart. The library was produced with PCR. The sequencing machine was an Illumina HiSeq 2500. To reduce PCR and sequencing biases, unique molecular identifiers were incorporated into the TCR beta cDNA libraries. Per 1 to 10 million input T cells, approximately 500,000 cDNA molecules were obtained, such that each molecule approximated one T cell. Patient libraries were prepared and sequenced with the same protocol used for the earlier healthy control dataset. Samples belonging to the same batch were prepared together, multiplexed and sequenced on a shared HiSeq lane. On the authors' methods: Raw barcoded reads were processed with MIGEC, and single-read molecular identifier groups were discarded before consensus assembly and CDR3 extraction. Clonotype tables were post-analysed with VDJtools, and diversity was normalized by down-sampling all datasets to the smallest sample size. In repertoire overlap clustering, CDR3 amino acid sequences, but not nucleotide sequences, were matched to correct batch-related cross-sample contamination. TCRdb applied fastp at Q25 and MiXCR to the public reads, then kept only in-frame beta chains. Duplicate CDR3 protein sequences are folded into a single record with the most common DNA and genes. TCRdb's processing, not the authors' own work, is the source of the V and J calls. Present in this sample are about half a million distinct CDR3 sequences, around 40% of which were seen just once. The top ten constitute 9% to 13% of the sample.

Reading from cysteine to phenylalanine, the CDR3 counts 14 amino acids. Left in the record is the CDR3 DNA by itself, 42 bases read in frame from the first base. The germline ends are 9 bases apart after V is trimmed by 3 bases and J by 0 bases. As encoded in the germline V gene, CDR1 is SQVTM while CDR2 is ANQGSEA. This record comes from a study of post-analysis software for immune sequencing data (dated by TCRdb to 2014 to 2015). In the study overall: Recorded disease courses included relapsing-remitting, secondary progressive and progressive-relapsing multiple sclerosis, with some patients lacking subtype annotation. The patient repertoires were compared against 11 previously published healthy control repertoires obtained from donors aged roughly 6 to 25 years. A subset of samples was prepared in parallel using single-end sample barcoding, then pooled and co-amplified after Illumina adapter ligation.

The full study reports these points: The control group was slightly older than the multiple sclerosis patient group. When samples were clustered directly using the F measure, samples prepared in the same batch co-clustered strongly, which prompted a batch-effect correction. Four or five TRBV segments, including TRBV5-6, TRBV5-1 and TRBV20-1, were significantly more frequent in patients than controls. Compared with controls, multiple sclerosis patients had significantly lower normalized Chao1 diversity, a finding suggesting substantial peripheral T-cell clonal expansion.

To demonstrate the VDJtools post-analysis software, the study profiled TCR beta repertoires from the peripheral blood of around 13 young patients with multiple sclerosis. The multiple sclerosis patients were children and adolescents between roughly 6 and 16 years of age. The sequence was collected from a girl aged 10-17 years with multiple sclerosis. The receptor chain draws on TRBV29-1 and TRBJ2-1; the D gene assignment is ambiguous. Sequenced material: blood. The bases read TGCAGCGTTGAGGTGCCGAGCTCCTACAATGAGCAGTTCTTC. The encoded protein is CSVEVPSSYNEQFF.